The clone carrying this TCR beta chain was recorded at least ten times. Its specificity is unknown. Library preparation for TCR beta used quantitative 5'-RACE with molecular barcodes. MiXCR, run by TCRdb on the 5' RACE reads, gives a single entry per CDR3 protein. The sample records around 39,000 distinct CDR3 sequences, around an eighth being singletons. Germline-derived CDR1 and CDR2 are SEHNR and FQNEAQ (reference sequence). With 2 bases clipped from V and 4 bases from J, the junction kept 6 bases outside the gene matches. The CDR3 loop spans 15 amino acids. The source of the sample is a study of CD8 T cells in ankylosing spondylitis. Notes on the study in general: There were earlier reports of some motif variants in reactive arthritis synovial fluid and blood. Made up of roughly 8 highly homologous variants, a TCR beta motif appeared characteristic of ankylosing spondylitis blood.

The sequence was collected from a male donor with ankylosing spondylitis. V usage is TRBV7-9 and J usage is TRBJ2-3; 7 bases are a match to TRBD2. Material: synovial fluid, either unsorted or a sorted T cell fraction (not recorded which). CDR3 sequence (DNA): TGTGCCAGCAGCTTACAGCGGGGATTTGCAGATACGCAGTATTTT. Its protein is CASSLQRGFADTQYF. Full variable domain (outside the CDR3, taken from reference TRBV7-9 and TRBJ2-3): DTGVSQNPRHKITKRGQNVTFRCDPISEHNRLYWYRQTLGQGPEFLTYFQNEAQLEKSRLLSDRFSAERPKGSFSTLEIQRTEQGDSAMYLCASSLQRGFADTQYFGPGTRLTVL.